The present entry profiles one T cell receptor beta chain with its context. This clone was observed a few times. Its antigen target is currently unknown. No much larger clone is present one base from it, and per-base qualities are unavailable. The library was generated by the immunoSEQ multiplex PCR assay. For the multiplex PCR, a mixture combining 60 forward primers for TCR Vbeta segments and 13 reverse primers for TCR Jbeta segments was used. A multiplex PCR assay on genomic DNA amplified the CDR3 region of rearranged TCR beta genes. The amplified TCR beta libraries were sequenced on the Illumina HiSeq System as 87-base-pair reads. From the authors' description of their analysis: Across the roughly 700 repertoires, a later analysis counted tens of millions of unique TCR beta chains, approximately 10 million of which were shared by at least two donors. Raw reads were error-corrected and collapsed into unique sequences by a nearest-neighbor algorithm in which closely related sequences were merged to remove PCR and sequencing errors. Alignment of CDR3 sequences to IMGT reference sequences was used to assign V, D and J gene segments. For a sequence to be retained, a match of at least six nucleotides was required to both a V gene segment and a J gene segment. A rearrangement counted as productive if the CDR3 had no stop codons and remained in frame with V and J, and every other rearrangement counted as non-productive. Following IMGT convention, CDR3 was defined as the stretch from the second conserved V-encoded cysteine up to the conserved J-encoded phenylalanine. Sequences without an unambiguous match to a single V gene segment were excluded from the earlier analysis of 587 of the donors. An earlier analysis of almost 600 of the donors classified V segments as functional when productive rearrangements were above 56.7% and as segregating when the standard deviation between donors was above 5%. A statistical classification framework was developed to diagnose cytomegalovirus status using the catalog of TCR beta chain sequences. In a later analysis, TCR nucleotide sequences were compared against IMGT/GENE-DB human TR gene sequences so that V and J genes could be assigned. In a later analysis, CDR3 sequences and most-parsimonious VDJ recombination scenarios were assigned using the TCRdist pipeline. In a later analysis, each TCR beta chain was defined by its CDR3 amino acid sequence together with its V-gene family, and reads lacking a unique V-gene family were excluded. In a later analysis, around 650 highly shared, low-generation-probability nucleotide sequences were removed to address suspected cross-contamination and a sequencing artifact. For each public chain, a later analysis derived a clonal expansion index from normalized ranks of inferred template counts within each repertoire. A later analysis computed generation probabilities with a VDJ recombination model fitted to out-of-frame rearrangements, and checked the results against IGoR. In a later analysis, TCR-TCR, TCR-HLA and TCR-CMV co-occurrence was scored with hypergeometric tests, and a repertoire-size bias correction was applied to TCR pairs. A later analysis estimated false discovery rates by permuting HLA or CMV assignments 20 times. In a later analysis, co-occurring TCRs were grouped using DBSCAN, with TCRdist sequence similarity added in when clustering inside HLA-allele-positive subsets. For co-occurrence clustering, repertoires with fewer than 30,000 or more than 120,000 public chains were excluded, along with roughly 5 repertoires with anomalous nucleotide sharing. Here the immuneACCESS table is served through TCRdb, limited to in-frame sequences with V and J called. Missing clones are a known gap in these copies; in checked studies unresolved V genes cover under half, and the rest lacks a known reason. V, J and clone size are taken as reported in that table, and D and trimming were inferred from the DNA itself. This sample has 95,000 to 150,000 clones in its table, and over 15% of those were observed once. The ten largest clones represent under 2.5% of the sample.

CDR1 and CDR2, looked up from the germline V gene (reference sequence), are DFQATT and SNEGSKA. Inclusive of the bounding cysteine and phenylalanine, the CDR3 is 10 residues long. Only the CDR3 DNA stays, 30 bases, in frame from base 1. V and J are truncated by 7 bases and 3 bases respectively, leaving an intervening sequence of 6 bases. The data derive from a study of cytomegalovirus exposure and HLA in healthy donors (TCRdb year 2017). Regarding the study in general: An earlier analysis of approximately 640 of the donors reported more than 250 Gb of sequence data and some 120 million unique TCR beta sequences from 150 million to 200 million T cells. Genome-wide SNP genotypes for about 65% of the 666 donors were used in a later genetic analysis, which treated that subset as a discovery cohort. High-throughput TCR immunosequencing, statistical association of individual TCRs with disease status, and machine learning were combined to predict cytomegalovirus infection status. Every discovery cohort repertoire had been produced on one sequencing platform. About 300 gigabases of sequencing data and 78 million or so unique TCR sequences were included in an early release covering roughly 700 HLA-typed donors. On average, over 200,000 unique TCR beta nucleotide sequences were sequenced per donor among a few hundred genotyped donors of the cohort, with approximately 18% of those sequences being non-productive. Alongside the repertoire data, information on donor age, sex, ethnicity and CMV serostatus was compiled. An earlier analysis of approximately 640 of the donors applied high-throughput TCR beta sequencing to assess whether each TCR beta V gene segment acted as functional or pseudogenic. Rather than using new phenotypic data, the later analysis identified candidate immune exposures from TCR beta sequences and from how often those sequences occurred across donors. HLA typing covered class I and class II loci at four-digit resolution. The genetic ancestry cluster associated with self-reported Caucasian donors included 65% to 90% of the roughly 400 genotyped donors. The study used immunosequencing to profile the T cell repertoires of 600 to 850 subjects and linked those repertoires to cytomegalovirus serostatus. The study aimed to test whether signatures of past pathogen exposure could be identified by cataloging public T cell receptors. Four to six DR-DQ haplotypes were handled as single units for association and clustering, since linkage in the cohort was strong. Typing coverage differed by locus: A, B, C, DRB1 and DQB1 were typed in about 629-630 donors, DQA1 in roughly 510, DPA1 in some 600, and DPB1 in around 440. A separate validation cohort of about 110 different subjects was used in addition to the roughly 640-subject first cohort. In a later analysis, previously published TCR beta repertoires from 670 or so donors were re-analyzed and high-resolution HLA genotyping was added so that TCR occurrence patterns could be studied. Paper-wide results and their limitations: The study gave a list of 150 to 200 TCR beta chains associated with cytomegalovirus. Most TCR sequences were seen in very few donors, while some public TCRs were found in many individuals. A further reported finding was that TCR beta sequences accurately predicted the HLA-A and HLA-B alleles for most subjects in the first cohort. Assigning TCR associations to individual alleles was difficult when HLA alleles, especially DR and DQ, strongly co-occurred. Compared with the approximately 600-donor mean, donors in an Asian-associated ancestry cluster had fewer N-insertions in productive TCRs, according to a later genetic analysis. In a later analysis, some 17,000 TCR beta sequences were associated with specific HLA alleles at a false discovery rate of 0.05. Linkage disequilibrium might explain the correlated functional status among segregating V segments, but an unknown experimental factor could not be ruled out. In a later analysis, HLA-associated TCR beta chains were found to be more clonally expanded and to have lower generation probabilities than equally common non-associated chains. The sequencing pipeline was judged likely to have produced a cluster of highly shared sequence variants as a technical artifact. HLA typing was unavailable for some donors at each locus, so association tests used only the typed subset. The 87-base-pair reads could not distinguish some IMGT-functional V segments, including TRBV6-2 and TRBV6-3, so those segments were excluded. According to a later analysis, most CMV-associated TCR beta chains appeared to be HLA-restricted, and the HLA associations seemed to be driven largely by CMV exposure. In vitro tests confirmed that a few of the cytomegalovirus-associated TCR beta chains recognize cytomegalovirus antigens. In a later analysis, the rate of TCR association differed among HLA loci, with DRB1 alleles having the most associated TCRs and HLA-C alleles having the fewest. The authors suggested that the approach could potentially be generalized to other disease states and immunological phenotypes. In an earlier analysis of 587 of the donors, most TCR beta V segments were observed in productive rearrangements about 90% or about 30% of the time, broadly matching IMGT annotations. Because counts were too low, some 17 rarely observed V segments, including chromosome 9 orphons, were left out of the earlier analysis of about 500 of the donors. In both the original and validation cohorts, the classifier was reported to diagnose cytomegalovirus status with high specificity and sensitivity. In this cohort, only TCR beta chains were sequenced, and detectable features were limited by the absence of alpha or paired-chain data. V-gene and J-gene trimming of TCR beta chains was associated with a missense DCLRE1C variant in a later genetic analysis, and the association was replicated in an independent cohort. CMV serostatus was the only immune exposure information available for the cohort. The presence/absence analyses assumed that sequencing depth was roughly uniform across donors, and that assumption may not be true. A later analysis reported that several top co-occurrence clusters appeared linked to parvovirus B19, influenza, CMV and Epstein-Barr virus.

The cohort comprised some 730 healthy bone marrow donors. At the time of sampling, every cohort member was nominally healthy, though immune exposures that went unrecorded were likely present. The donor tested CMV seronegative, placing the donor among the 352 seronegative members of the cohort. A peripheral blood sample was collected from each donor, and TCR beta sequencing was performed on peripheral blood mononuclear cells. Genomic DNA was extracted from the blood cell samples with the Qiagen DNeasy Blood Extraction Kit. The clonotype originates from a woman aged 18-35 years in good health and CMV-seronegative. The V gene is TRBV20-1 and the J gene is TRBJ1-2; no D gene call is confident. The sequencing sample was made of PBMCs. The CDR3 reads as follows: CSDGDYGYTF. The nucleotide sequence is given as TGCAGTGACGGGGACTATGGCTACACCTTC.